This T cell receptor (beta chain) appears in the sequencing data of a study of vaccination and CD4 T cells after COVID-19. Study observations and caveats: The researchers studied relatively few convalescent patients and omitted early post-infection timepoints. Convalescent patients had 304 of 307 vaccine-specific clones showing spike mono-reactivity.

The treatment denotes: roughly ten-day PBMC culture with coronavirus spike peptide pools or control peptides (ViraFEST assay). PBMCs were cultured at a few million per well with approximately 9.9 IU/ml IL-2 and 8 to 10 ug/ml peptide pools. The CDR3 has 16 residues. The germline V gene has CDR1 LNHDA and CDR2 SQIVND (reference sequence). The V and J ends lost 4 bases and 4 bases, in that order; junction bases with no gene match: 10. Cultured CD4+ T cell DNA underwent sequencing with the Oncomine TCR Beta short-read assay. TCRdb independently ran MiXCR on the PCR reads; one entry per CDR3 protein. In the table there are 20,000 to 25,000 distinct CDR3 sequences, about 46% of which are singletons. This clonotype was seen a few times. Its cognate antigen is unknown.

The sequenced sample consisted of CD4+ T cells from blood, cultured in vitro. This chain links TRBV19 with TRBJ1-5; 7 bases fit TRBD1. This TCR derives from a human donor who had recovered from COVID-19. This chain's CDR3 is CASSSTTGQRNQPQHF. In DNA form, the CDR3 reads TGTGCCAGTAGTAGCACAACGGGACAGCGAAATCAGCCCCAGCATTTT.